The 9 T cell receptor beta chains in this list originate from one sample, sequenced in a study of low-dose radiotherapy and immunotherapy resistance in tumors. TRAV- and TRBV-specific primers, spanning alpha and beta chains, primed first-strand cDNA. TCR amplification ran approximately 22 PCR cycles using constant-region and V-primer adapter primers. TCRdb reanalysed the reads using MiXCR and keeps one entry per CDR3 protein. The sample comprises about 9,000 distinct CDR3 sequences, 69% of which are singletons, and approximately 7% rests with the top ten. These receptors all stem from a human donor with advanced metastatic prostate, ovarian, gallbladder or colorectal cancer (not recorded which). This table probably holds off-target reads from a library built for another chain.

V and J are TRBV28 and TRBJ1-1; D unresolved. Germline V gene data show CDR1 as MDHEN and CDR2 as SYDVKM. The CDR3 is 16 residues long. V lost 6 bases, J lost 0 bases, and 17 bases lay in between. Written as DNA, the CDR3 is TGTGCCAGCAGCCTATCCGACCTTATTTTGAACACTGAAGCTTTCTTT. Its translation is CASSLSDLILNTEAFF.

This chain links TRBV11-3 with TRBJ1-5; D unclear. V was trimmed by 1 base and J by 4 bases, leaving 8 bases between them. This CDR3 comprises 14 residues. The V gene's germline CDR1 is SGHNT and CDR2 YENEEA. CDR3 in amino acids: CASSLGQNNQPQHF. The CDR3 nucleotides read TGTGCCAGCAGCTTAGGCCAGAATAATCAGCCCCAGCATTTT.

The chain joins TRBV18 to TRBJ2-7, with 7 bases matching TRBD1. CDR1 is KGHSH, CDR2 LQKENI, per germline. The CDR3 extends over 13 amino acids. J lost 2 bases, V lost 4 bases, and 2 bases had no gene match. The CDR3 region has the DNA TGTGCCAGCTCACAAGGGACAGCCTACGAGCAGTACTTC. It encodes CASSQGTAYEQYF.

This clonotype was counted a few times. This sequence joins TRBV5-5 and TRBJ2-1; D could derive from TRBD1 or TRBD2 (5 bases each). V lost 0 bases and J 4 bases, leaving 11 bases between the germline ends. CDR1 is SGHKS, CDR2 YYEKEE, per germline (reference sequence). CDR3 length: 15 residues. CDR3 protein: CASSLGPGLYNEQFF. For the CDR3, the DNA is TGTGCCAGCAGCTTGGGTCCGGGGCTGTACAATGAGCAGTTCTTC.

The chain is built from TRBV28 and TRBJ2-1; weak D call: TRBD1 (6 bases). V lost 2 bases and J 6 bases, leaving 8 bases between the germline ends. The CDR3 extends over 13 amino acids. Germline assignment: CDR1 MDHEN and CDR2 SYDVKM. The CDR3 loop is CASSLGQINEQFF. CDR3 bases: TGTGCCAGCAGTTTAGGACAGATCAATGAGCAGTTCTTC. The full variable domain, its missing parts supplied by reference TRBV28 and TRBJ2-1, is DVKVTQSSRYLVKRTGEKVFLECVQDMDHENMFWYRQDPGLGLRLIYFSYDVKMKEKGDIPEGYSVSREKKERFSLILESASTNQTSMYLCASSLGQINEQFFGPGTRLTVL.

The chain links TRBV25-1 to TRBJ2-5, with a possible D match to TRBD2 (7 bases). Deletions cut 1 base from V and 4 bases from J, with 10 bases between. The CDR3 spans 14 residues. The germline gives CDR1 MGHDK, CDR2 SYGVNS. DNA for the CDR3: TGTGCCAGCAGTGAATGGGGGGGCGGAGAGACCCAGTACTTC. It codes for CASSEWGGGETQYF.

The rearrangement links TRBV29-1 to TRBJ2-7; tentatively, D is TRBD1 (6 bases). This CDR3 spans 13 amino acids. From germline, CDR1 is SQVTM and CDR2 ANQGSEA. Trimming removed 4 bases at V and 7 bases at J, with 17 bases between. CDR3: CSVGLQGWREQYF. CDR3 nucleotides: TGCAGCGTTGGCCTACAGGGATGGAGGGAGCAGTACTTC.

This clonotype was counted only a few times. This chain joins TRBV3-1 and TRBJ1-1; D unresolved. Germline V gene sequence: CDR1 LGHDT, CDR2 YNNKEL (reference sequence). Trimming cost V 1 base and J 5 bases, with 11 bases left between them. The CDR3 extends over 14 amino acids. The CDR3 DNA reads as TGTGCCAGCAGCCAAGGCAGCCTCACGACTGAAGCTTTCTTT. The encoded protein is CASSQGSLTTEAFF.

The CDR3 spells CASSQPGQFPGELFF. The CDR3 nucleotides read TGTGCCAGCAGCCAACCGGGACAGTTCCCCGGGGAGCTGTTTTTT. V is TRBV4-2 and J is TRBJ2-2, with 7 bases matching TRBD1. Germline assignment: CDR1 LGHNA and CDR2 YNFKEQ. V lost 2 bases and J lost 6; bases outside the gene matches: 6. The CDR3 runs 15 residues.